The 5 T cell receptor beta chains listed next were all sequenced from one sample in a study of blood T cell repertoires in COVID-19 (dated by TCRdb to 2018 to 2020). Libraries were made using the immunoSEQ multiplex PCR assay. What TCRdb holds here is the immuneACCESS table cut down to in-frame rearrangements. Part of the clones is not present; checked against another copy, under half of the missing clones reflect an unresolved V gene, and the others are unexplained. The sample yields roughly 250,000 clones; 88% were counted once. Of the sample, about 4% is held by the ten largest clones. Material: peripheral blood. Receptors were obtained from a man aged 60-69 years who had recovered from COVID-19.

The chain uses TRBV7-2 and TRBJ2-2; 7 nucleotides align to TRBD1. The CDR3 loop spans 15 amino acids. The J segment lost 4 bases and the V segment lost 4 bases, leaving 6 bases of the junction unmatched. The germline gives CDR1 SGHTA, CDR2 FQGNSA. CDR3 nucleotide sequence: TGTGCCAGCAGCTCGAACAGGGGTGGCACCGGGGAGCTGTTTTTT. As protein: CASSSNRGGTGELFF. Based on the CDR3 plus reference TRBV7-2 and TRBJ2-2, the full variable domain is GAGVSQSPSNKVTEKGKDVELRCDPISGHTALYWYRQSLGQGLEFLIYFQGNSAPDKSGLPSDRFSAERTGGSVSTLTIQRTQQEDSAVYLCASSSNRGGTGELFFGEGSRLTVL.

The chain joins TRBV20-1 to TRBJ1-6; tentative D call: TRBD1 (6 bases). Germline V gives CDR1 DFQATT, CDR2 SNEGSKA (reference sequence). V was clipped by 3 bases and J by 7 bases, with 10 bases between them. The CDR3 is 13 amino acids. CDR3 loop: CSASNRANSPLHF. CDR3 sequence (DNA): TGCAGTGCTAGTAACAGGGCAAATTCACCCCTCCACTTT.

The chain carries TRBV5-1 and TRBJ2-3; 11 bases align to TRBD1. The germline gives CDR1 SGHRS, CDR2 YFSETQ. The CDR3 consists of 15 residues. The junction had 4 bases not matched to a gene; V was cut back by 4 bases and J by 3 bases. The CDR3 sequence is CASSGGTGGTDTQYF. The CDR3 bases are TGCGCCAGCAGCGGAGGGACAGGGGGGACAGATACGCAGTATTTT.

The rearrangement joins TRBV2 to TRBJ2-6; the match to TRBD1 covers 10 bases. The J segment lost 3 bases and the V segment lost 7 bases, leaving 3 bases of the junction unmatched. The CDR3 is made up of 15 amino acids. Per the germline V gene, CDR1 is SNHLY and CDR2 is FYNNEI. This CDR3 is CASTGTGVGANVLTF. Here the CDR3 DNA reads TGTGCCAGCACCGGGACAGGGGTTGGGGCCAACGTCCTGACTTTC.

J is TRBJ2-7 and V is TRBV18; possible D gene TRBD1, 6 bases. Trimming cost V 2 bases and J 4 bases, with 18 bases left between them. The length of the CDR3 is 16 residues. Looked up from germline, CDR1 is KGHSH and CDR2 is LQKENI. CDR3 sequence reads: CASSPGLLGAQYEQYF. The CDR3 region has the DNA TGTGCCAGCTCACCAGGGCTGTTGGGGGCACAATACGAGCAGTACTTC.